This TCR beta chain comes out of a study of shared clonotypes between healthy human individuals. Naive-designated CD8 cells lacked CD45RO, were positively enriched for CCR7, and omitted terminally differentiated effector memory CD45RA+ cells. Clones were sequenced by immunoSEQ multiplex PCR, and TCRdb holds only the in-frame ones, with some missing. The table has 1.5 million to 2.5 million clones, less than 95% seen once. The trim removed 3 bases at V and 0 bases at J, leaving 10 bases unmatched. Germline CDR1 reads SGDLS; CDR2 reads YYNGEE. The CDR3 totals 18 residues. The sequence came from a man in his late teens or twenties in good health. This chain links TRBV9 with TRBJ2-5; the match to TRBD2 covers 11 bases. The source material was naive CD8+ T cells sorted from blood. CDR3: CASSAQGLAAKYQETQYF. As DNA, the CDR3 is TGTGCCAGCAGCGCACAGGGACTAGCGGCCAAGTACCAAGAGACCCAGTACTTC. The entire variable domain, with the rest obtained from reference TRBV9 and TRBJ2-5, is as follows: DSGVTQTPKHLITATGQRVTLRCSPRSGDLSVYWYQQSLDQGLQFLIQYYNGEERAKGNILERFSAQQFPDLHSELNLSSLELGDSALYFCASSAQGLAAKYQETQYFGPGTRLLVL.